Within the sample, the clone carrying this TCR beta chain is medium-sized. Its matching antigen is unknown. General study points: Tumor Treg TCRs overlapped most with tumor naive CD4+ cells. Tumor memory CD4+ T cell TCR gene usage was found to cluster with blood and lymph node memory CD4+ cells and with lymph node naive CD4+ cells.

CD25-based Treg depletion was applied to purified naive CD4+ T cells. The TRBV12-4/TRBJ1-2 clonotypes were amplified using barcode primers with ligated adaptors. TCRdb redid the calling of the multiplex PCR reads with MiXCR, one entry per CDR3 protein. The sample has about 1,200 distinct CDR3 sequences, roughly 23% seen once; the top ten hold around 5.5%. V lost 2 bases and J 1 base, leaving 11 bases between the germline ends. CDR3 length equals 15 residues. The rearrangement uses TRBV12-3 or TRBV12-4 and TRBJ1-2; D is unclear. The TCR comes from a female donor with breast cancer. The sample consisted of naive CD4+ T cells sorted from blood. Subset meaning: naive CD4+ T cells, CD4+CD45RA+CD25-. CDR3 sequence reads: CASSLSGGFNYGYTF. CDR3 nucleotides: TGTGCCAGCAGTTTAAGCGGCGGCTTTAACTATGGCTACACCTTC.